A selection of T cell receptor beta chains follows, all from one sample in a study of T cell repertoires in cytomegalovirus infection. In TCRdb, the reads were re-called with MiXCR into one record per CDR3 protein. The data contain 740,000 or so distinct CDR3 sequences, less than 40% of them singletons. Sequenced: PBMCs. The receptors shown here come from a human donor in good health (CMV status not recorded). Some clones in this sample may be carry-over from other donors' samples. The CDR3 runs from the conserved cysteine through the conserved F or W. D genes are given only for firm matches. The size of a clone is reported for some rows only, either as once, few or many, or as a class for expanded clones.

j_call clone_size v_call d_call cdr3_aa cdr3_nt
TRBJ2-6 - TRBV5-4 - CASRTGSGANVLTF TGTGCCAGCAGAACAGGCTCTGGGGCCAACGTCCTGACTTTC
TRBJ1-1 few TRBV7-2 - CASSPGVTGLNTEAFF TGTGCCAGCAGCCCCGGGGTCACAGGGCTGAACACTGAAGCTTTCTTT
TRBJ2-3 - TRBV7-6 - CASSLEGRAPTDTQYF TGTGCCAGCAGCTTAGAGGGCCGGGCCCCGACAGATACGCAGTATTTT
TRBJ2-7 - TRBV6-8 - CASSTGTLKYF TGTGCCAGCAGCACTGGGACGTTAAAGTACTTC
TRBJ2-3 - TRBV28 TRBD2 CASSLLAGGGGDTQYF TGTGCCAGCAGTTTGCTAGCGGGGGGTGGGGGAGATACGCAGTATTTT
TRBJ2-2 few TRBV6-6 - CASSGGVGQPNTGELFF TGTGCCAGCAGTGGAGGGGTGGGCCAACCGAACACCGGGGAGCTGTTTTTT
TRBJ2-1 - TRBV20-1 TRBD2 CSAMTSGIMGGYNEQFF TGCAGTGCTATGACTAGCGGGATAATGGGGGGGTACAATGAGCAGTTCTTC
TRBJ1-5 - TRBV19 - CASSIGRLQPQHF TGTGCCAGTAGTATTGGTCGTTTGCAGCCCCAGCATTTT
TRBJ1-1 - TRBV6-6 - CASRGTGQGAFF TGTGCCAGCAGGGGAACAGGGCAAGGAGCTTTCTTT
TRBJ2-5 - TRBV27 - CASSFERGHTRETQYF TGTGCCAGCAGTTTCGAGAGGGGCCACACACGGGAGACCCAGTACTTC
TRBJ2-3 few TRBV7-9 TRBD2 CASSLTVSGARTDTQYF TGTGCCAGCAGCTTAACGGTTAGCGGGGCCCGCACAGATACGCAGTATTTT
TRBJ1-2 - TRBV18 - CASSFDGEWGYTF TGTGCCAGCTCTTTCGACGGGGAATGGGGCTACACCTTC
TRBJ2-5 - TRBV6-5 - CASSYSGDWEETQYF TGTGCCAGCAGTTACTCGGGGGACTGGGAAGAGACCCAGTACTTC
TRBJ1-1 many TRBV19 - CASSIDHGNTEAFF TGTGCCAGTAGTATAGATCACGGAAACACTGAAGCTTTCTTT
TRBJ2-7 - TRBV7-6 - CASSFFDDEQYF TGTGCCAGCAGCTTCTTCGACGACGAGCAGTACTTC
TRBJ2-3 few TRBV6-2/TRBV6-3 TRBD2 CASSPSSGTSGADTQYF TGTGCCAGCAGTCCGTCATCCGGGACTAGCGGGGCAGATACGCAGTATTTT
TRBJ2-1 - TRBV7-2 TRBD1 CASSSYRQGHNEQFF TGTGCCAGCAGCTCCTACCGACAGGGACACAATGAGCAGTTCTTC
TRBJ2-4 - TRBV20-1 TRBD2 CSASGGAYQNIQYF TGCAGTGCTAGCGGGGGGGCCTATCAAAACATTCAGTACTTC
TRBJ2-5 - TRBV6-8 TRBD2 CASSIAGKQETQYF TGTGCCAGCAGTATAGCGGGGAAACAAGAGACCCAGTACTTC